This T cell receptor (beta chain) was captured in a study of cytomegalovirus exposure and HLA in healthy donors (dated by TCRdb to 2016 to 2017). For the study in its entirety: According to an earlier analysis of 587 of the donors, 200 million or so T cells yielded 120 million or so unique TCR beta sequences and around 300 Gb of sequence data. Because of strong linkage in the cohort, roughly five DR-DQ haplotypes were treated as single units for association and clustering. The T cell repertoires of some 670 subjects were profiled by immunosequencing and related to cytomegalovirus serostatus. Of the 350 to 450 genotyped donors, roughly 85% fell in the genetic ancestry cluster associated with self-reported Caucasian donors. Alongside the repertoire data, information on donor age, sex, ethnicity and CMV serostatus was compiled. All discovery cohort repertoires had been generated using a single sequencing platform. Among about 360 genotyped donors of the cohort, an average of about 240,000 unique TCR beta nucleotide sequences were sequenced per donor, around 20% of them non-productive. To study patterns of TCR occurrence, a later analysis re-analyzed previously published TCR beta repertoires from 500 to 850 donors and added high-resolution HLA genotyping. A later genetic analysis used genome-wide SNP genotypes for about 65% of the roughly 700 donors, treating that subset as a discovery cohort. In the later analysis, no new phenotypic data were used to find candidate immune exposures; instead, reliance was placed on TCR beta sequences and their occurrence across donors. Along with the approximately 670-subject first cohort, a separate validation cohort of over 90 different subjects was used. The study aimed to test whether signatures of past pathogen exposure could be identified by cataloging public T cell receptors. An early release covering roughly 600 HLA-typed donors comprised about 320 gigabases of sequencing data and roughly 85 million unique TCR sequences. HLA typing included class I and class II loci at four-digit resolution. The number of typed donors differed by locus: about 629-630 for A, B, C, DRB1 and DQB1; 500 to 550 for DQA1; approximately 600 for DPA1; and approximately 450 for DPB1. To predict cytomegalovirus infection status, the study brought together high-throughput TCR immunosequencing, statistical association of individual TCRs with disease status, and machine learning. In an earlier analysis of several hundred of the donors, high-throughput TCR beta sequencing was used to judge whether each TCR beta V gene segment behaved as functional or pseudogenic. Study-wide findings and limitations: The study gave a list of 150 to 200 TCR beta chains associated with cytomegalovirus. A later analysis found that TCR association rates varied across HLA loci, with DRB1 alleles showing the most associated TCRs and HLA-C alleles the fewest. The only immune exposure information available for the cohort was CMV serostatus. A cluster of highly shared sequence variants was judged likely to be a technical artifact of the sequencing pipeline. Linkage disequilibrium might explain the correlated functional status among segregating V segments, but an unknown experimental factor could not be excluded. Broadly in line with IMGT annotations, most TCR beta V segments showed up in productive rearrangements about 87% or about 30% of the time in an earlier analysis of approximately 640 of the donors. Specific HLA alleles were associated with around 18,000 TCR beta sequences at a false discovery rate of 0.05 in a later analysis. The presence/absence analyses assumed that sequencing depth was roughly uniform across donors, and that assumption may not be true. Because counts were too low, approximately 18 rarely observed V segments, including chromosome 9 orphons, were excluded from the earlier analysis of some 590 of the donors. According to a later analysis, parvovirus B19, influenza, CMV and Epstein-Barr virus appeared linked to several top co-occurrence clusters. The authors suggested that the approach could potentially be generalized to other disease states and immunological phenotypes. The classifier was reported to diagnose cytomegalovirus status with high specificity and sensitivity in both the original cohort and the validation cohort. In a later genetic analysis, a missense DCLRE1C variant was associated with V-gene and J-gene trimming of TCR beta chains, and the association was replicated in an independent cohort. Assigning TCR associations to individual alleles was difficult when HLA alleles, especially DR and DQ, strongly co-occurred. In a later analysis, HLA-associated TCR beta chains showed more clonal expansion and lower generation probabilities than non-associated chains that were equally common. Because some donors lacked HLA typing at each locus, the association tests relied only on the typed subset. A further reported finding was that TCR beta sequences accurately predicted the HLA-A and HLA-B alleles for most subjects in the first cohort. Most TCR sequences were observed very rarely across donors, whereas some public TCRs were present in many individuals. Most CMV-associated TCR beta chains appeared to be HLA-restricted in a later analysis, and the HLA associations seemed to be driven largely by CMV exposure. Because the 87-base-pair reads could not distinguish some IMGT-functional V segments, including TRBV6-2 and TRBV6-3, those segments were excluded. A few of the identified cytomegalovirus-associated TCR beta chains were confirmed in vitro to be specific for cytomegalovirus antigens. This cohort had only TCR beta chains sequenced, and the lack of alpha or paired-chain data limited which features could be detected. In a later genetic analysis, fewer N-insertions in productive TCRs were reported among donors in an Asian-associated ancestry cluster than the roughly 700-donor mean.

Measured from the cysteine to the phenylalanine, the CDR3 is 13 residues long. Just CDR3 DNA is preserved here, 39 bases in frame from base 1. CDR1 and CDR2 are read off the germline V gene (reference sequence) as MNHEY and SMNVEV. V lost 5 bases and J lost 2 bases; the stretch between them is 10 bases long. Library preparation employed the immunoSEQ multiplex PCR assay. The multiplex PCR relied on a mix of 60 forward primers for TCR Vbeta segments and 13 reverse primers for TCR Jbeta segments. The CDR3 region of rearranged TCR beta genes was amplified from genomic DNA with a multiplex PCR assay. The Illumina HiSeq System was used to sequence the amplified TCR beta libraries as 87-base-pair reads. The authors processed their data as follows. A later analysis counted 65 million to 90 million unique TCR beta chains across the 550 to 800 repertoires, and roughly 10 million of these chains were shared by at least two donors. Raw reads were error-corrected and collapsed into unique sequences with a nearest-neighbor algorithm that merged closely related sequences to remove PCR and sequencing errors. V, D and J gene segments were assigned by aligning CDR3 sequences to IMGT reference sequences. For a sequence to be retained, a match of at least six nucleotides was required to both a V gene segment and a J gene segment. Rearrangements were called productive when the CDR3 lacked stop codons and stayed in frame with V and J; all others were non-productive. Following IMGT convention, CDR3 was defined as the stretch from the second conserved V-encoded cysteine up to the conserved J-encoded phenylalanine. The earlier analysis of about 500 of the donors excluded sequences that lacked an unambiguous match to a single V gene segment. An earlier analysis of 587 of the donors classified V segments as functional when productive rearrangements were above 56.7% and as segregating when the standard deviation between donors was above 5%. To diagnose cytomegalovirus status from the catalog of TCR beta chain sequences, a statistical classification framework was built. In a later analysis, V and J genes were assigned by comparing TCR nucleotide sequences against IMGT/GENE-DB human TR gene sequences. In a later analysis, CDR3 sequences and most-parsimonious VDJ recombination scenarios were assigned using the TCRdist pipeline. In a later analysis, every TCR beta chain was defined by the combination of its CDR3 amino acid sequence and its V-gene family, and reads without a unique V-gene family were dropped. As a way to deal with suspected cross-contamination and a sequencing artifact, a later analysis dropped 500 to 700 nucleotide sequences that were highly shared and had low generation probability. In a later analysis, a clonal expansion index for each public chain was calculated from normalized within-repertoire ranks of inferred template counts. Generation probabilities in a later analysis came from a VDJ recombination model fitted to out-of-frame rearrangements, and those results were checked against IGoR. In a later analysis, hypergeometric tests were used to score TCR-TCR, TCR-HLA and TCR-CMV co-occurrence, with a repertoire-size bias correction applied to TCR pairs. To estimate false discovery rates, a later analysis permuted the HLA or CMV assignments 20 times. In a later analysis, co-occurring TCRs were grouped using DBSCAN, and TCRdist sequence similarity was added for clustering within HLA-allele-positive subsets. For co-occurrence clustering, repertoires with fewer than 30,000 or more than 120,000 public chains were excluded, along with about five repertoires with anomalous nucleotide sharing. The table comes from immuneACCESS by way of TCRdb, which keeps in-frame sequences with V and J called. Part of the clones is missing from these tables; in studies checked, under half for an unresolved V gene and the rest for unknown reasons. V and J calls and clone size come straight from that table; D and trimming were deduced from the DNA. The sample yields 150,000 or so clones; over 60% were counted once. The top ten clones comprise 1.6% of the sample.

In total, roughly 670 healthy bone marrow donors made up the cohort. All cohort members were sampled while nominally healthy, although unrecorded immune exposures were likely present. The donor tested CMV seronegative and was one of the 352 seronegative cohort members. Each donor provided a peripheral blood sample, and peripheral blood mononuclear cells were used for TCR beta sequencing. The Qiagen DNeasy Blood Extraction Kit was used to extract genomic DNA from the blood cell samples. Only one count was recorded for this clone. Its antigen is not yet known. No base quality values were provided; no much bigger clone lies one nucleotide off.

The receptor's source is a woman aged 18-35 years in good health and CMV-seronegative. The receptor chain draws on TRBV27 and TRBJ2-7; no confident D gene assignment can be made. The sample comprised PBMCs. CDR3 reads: CASSPFPPYEQYF. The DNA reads TGTGCCAGCAGTCCCTTTCCTCCCTACGAGCAGTACTTC.